This section outlines one TCR beta chain sequence together with its context. This sample is part of a study of shared clonotypes between healthy human individuals. Study-level information: A couple of female and a few male donors aged 18 to 49 were enrolled.

The V and J ends lost 5 bases and 3 bases respectively, with 11 bases between them. Germline loops: CDR1 SGHAT, CDR2 FQNNGV. The CDR3 extends over 13 amino acids. Only in-frame clones appear in the TCRdb table, and some are missing; sequencing was by immunoSEQ multiplex PCR. The sample holds 600,000 or so clones, approximately 96% seen once. Naive CD8 cells comprised CD45RO-negative, CCR7-positively selected cells, excluding terminally differentiated effector memory CD45RA+ cells. This sequence was found in a woman in her twenties or thirties in good health. Sequencing was done on a sample of naive CD8+ T cells sorted from blood. V usage is TRBV11-2 and J usage is TRBJ2-7; D is undetermined. The CDR3 here is CASSQAGVYEQYF. CDR3 DNA sequence: TGTGCCAGCAGCCAGGCTGGTGTCTACGAGCAGTACTTC.